The T cell receptor beta chain under discussion was sequenced for a study of human T cells and chemical hapten exposure. Study conclusions and caveats: PT1 expanded TCR numbers tracked positively with patch test score.

The germline CDR1 and CDR2 sequences are LGHNA and YSLEER. The CDR3 contains 14 residues. Trimming pared 3 bases from V and 8 bases from J, leaving 16 bases between. During construction of the library, unique molecular identifiers were attached to individual cDNA molecules for quantitative, reproducible TCR counting. In TCRdb, the RACE reads were re-called with MiXCR into one record per CDR3 protein. The sample gives fewer than 500,000 distinct CDR3 sequences, roughly 4.8% of which show up once; under 3% is in the top ten. Time point specified: patch test 1, 2 weeks after DPC sensitization. Indicated treatment: therapeutic diphenylcyclopropenone sensitization with weekly scalp DPC. This clonotype was recorded at least ten times. Its antigen is unknown.

The sample consisted of whole blood, taken in connection with sensitization to the hapten diphenylcyclopropenone (DPC). The sequence derives from a woman aged 45 to 65 with alopecia areata. Some clones in this sample may be carry-over from other donors' samples. This rearrangement joins TRBV4-3 to TRBJ1-2, with D tentatively TRBD1 (6 bases). The CDR3 here is CASSHEGGYGGYTF. The CDR3 DNA follows: TGCGCCAGCAGCCACGAAGGGGGGTATGGAGGCTACACCTTC.